Below, 10 T cell receptor beta chains from the same sample are listed, as sequenced in a study of PD-1 blockade in classical Hodgkin lymphoma. Assay: immunoSEQ multiplex PCR; the TCRdb copy retains only in-frame clones and omits some. The data hold tens of thousands of clones, with 73% observed a single time. Each patient relapsed following autologous stem cell transplantation, and prior brentuximab vedotin exposure differed. This material consisted of peripheral blood mononuclear cells (PBMCs), taken before the second cycle of nivolumab. The receptors originated from a human donor with classical Hodgkin lymphoma.

J is TRBJ2-3 and V is TRBV11-2; D remains unclear. The CDR3 covers 11 residues. Between the trimmed V and J ends, which lost 1 base and 5 bases, there was a span of 1 base. Germline V gene sequence: CDR1 SGHAT, CDR2 FQNNGV. CDR3 sequence reads: CASSLGDTQYF. As DNA, the CDR3 is TGTGCCAGCAGCTTAGGAGATACGCAGTATTTT.

This clone was detected once. V gene TRBV5-1 combines with J gene TRBJ2-7; TRBD2 matches at 9 bases. Germline V gives CDR1 SGHRS, CDR2 YFSETQ. The CDR3 extends over 16 amino acids. The V segment lost 2 bases and the J segment 2 bases; nucleotides outside the gene matches: 8. For the CDR3, the DNA is TGCGCCAGCAGCTTAAAGGCTAGCGGGATCCCCTACGAGCAGTACTTC. This codes for CASSLKASGIPYEQYF.

The chain is built from TRBV19 and TRBJ2-6; D tentatively reads TRBD1 or TRBD2 (5 bases each). The V gene lost 3 bases and the J gene lost 2 bases, with 8 bases spanning the gap. CDR1 is LNHDA, CDR2 SQIVND, per germline (reference sequence). CDR3 size: 15 residues. In DNA, the CDR3 is TGTGCCAGTAGTATTAGAGGGGCTGGGGCCAACGTCCTGACTTTC. It is translated as CASSIRGAGANVLTF.

V is TRBV27 and J is TRBJ2-1, with 10 bases fitting TRBD2. The junction had 13 bases not matched to a gene; V was cut back by 4 bases and J by 4 bases. Germline loops: CDR1 MNHEY, CDR2 SMNVEV (reference sequence). The CDR3 is 18 residues long. The CDR3 DNA reads as TGTGCCAGCAGTTGGAACTCTAATAGCGGGAGGCCGTACAATGAGCAGTTCTTC. It codes for CASSWNSNSGRPYNEQFF.

This sequence joins TRBV28 and TRBJ1-5; 7 bases align to TRBD1. Germline CDR1 and CDR2: MDHEN and SYDVKM. V gave up 3 bases and J gave up 5 bases; unmatched junction bases: 16. This CDR3 is built from 18 residues. CDR3 sequence: CASSFLLAGTEPYQPQHF. Written as DNA, the CDR3 is TGTGCCAGCAGTTTCCTTTTGGCAGGGACAGAACCTTATCAGCCCCAGCATTTT.

The chain recombines TRBV30 with TRBJ2-2, with D hard to call. Germline CDR1 is GTSNPN and CDR2 is SVGIG (reference sequence). This CDR3 contains 13 residues. Trimming took off 1 base at V and 0 bases at J, with 3 bases between the two ends. The CDR3 here is CAWSGANTGELFF. In DNA form, the CDR3 reads TGTGCCTGGAGTGGGGCGAACACCGGGGAGCTGTTTTTT.

This chain joins TRBV10-2 and TRBJ2-2; D is perhaps TRBD1 (5 bases). V was trimmed by 4 bases and J by 0 bases, leaving 6 bases between them. CDR3 length equals 14 residues. CDR1 is WSHSY, CDR2 SAAADI, per germline. The CDR3 nucleotides read TGCGCCAGCAGTGTCAGGGCGAACACCGGGGAGCTGTTTTTT. Its translation is CASSVRANTGELFF.

V and J are TRBV15 and TRBJ2-1; the match to TRBD1 covers 8 bases. V lost 3 bases, J lost 2 bases, and 3 bases stayed unmatched. The germline CDR1 and CDR2 sequences are LNHNV and YYDKDF (reference sequence). The CDR3 has 15 residues. The CDR3 protein is CATSRDRDTYNEQFF. In nucleotides, the CDR3 is TGTGCCACCAGCAGGGACAGGGATACCTACAATGAGCAGTTCTTC. The full variable domain, completed using reference TRBV15 and TRBJ2-1, is DAMVIQNPRYQVTQFGKPVTLSCSQTLNHNVMYWYQQKSSQAPKLLFHYYDKDFNNEADTPDNFQSRRPNTSFCFLDIRSPGLGDTAMYLCATSRDRDTYNEQFFGPGTRLTVL.

The V and J genes are TRBV19 and TRBJ2-2; 7 bases fit TRBD1. With V trimmed by 8 bases and J by 4 bases, 4 bases remained unmatched. CDR3 length equals 13 residues. Germline values: CDR1 LNHDA, CDR2 SQIVND (reference sequence). The CDR3 DNA reads as TGTGCCAGTTCTACAGGGGCCACCGGGGAGCTGTTTTTT. It is translated as CASSTGATGELFF.

The table lists this clone with many counts. The chain couples TRBV10-1 to TRBJ1-2; a possible D gene is TRBD1 (5 bases). The CDR3 spans 16 residues. The V end lost 3 bases, the J end lost 0 bases, and 14 bases lay between the germline ends. In germline, CDR1 is WNHNN, CDR2 SYGVQD (reference sequence). Here the CDR3 reads CASSDFGARANYGYTF. The CDR3, as DNA: TGCGCCAGCAGTGATTTTGGGGCCAGAGCTAACTATGGCTACACCTTC.